One and the same sample provided the 6 T cell receptor beta chains below, sequenced in a study of CD8+CD57+ T cells in acquired aplastic anemia. Researchers used genomic DNA as the template to profile TCR beta VDJ and CDR3. In TCRdb, the reads were re-called with MiXCR into one record per CDR3 protein. Of about 180,000 distinct CDR3 sequences in the sample, 45% to 55% are singletons; the top ten hold more than 0.95%. Patients selected for sequencing had displayed CD8+CD57+ cell expansion by flow cytometry. Sequenced sample: sorted CD4+, CD8+, or CD8+CD57+ T cells (not recorded which) from PBMCs. These receptors all stem from a human donor with aplastic anemia.

This clonotype was counted at least ten times. The V gene is TRBV20-1, the J gene TRBJ2-1; 10 nucleotides agree with TRBD2. V lost 6 bases and J lost 7; bases outside the gene matches: 6. Germline values: CDR1 DFQATT, CDR2 SNEGSKA (reference sequence). The CDR3 consists of 13 residues. The CDR3, as DNA: TGCAGTGCCACCGGGACTAGCGTAAATGAGCAGTTCTTC. This encodes CSATGTSVNEQFF.

There are many counts of this clonotype. The chain couples TRBV5-4 to TRBJ2-3; 9 bases agree with TRBD1. In germline, CDR1 is SGHNT, CDR2 YYREEE (reference sequence). After removal of 6 bases from V and 5 bases from J, the junction contained 7 bases not matched to a gene. The length of the CDR3 is 14 residues. DNA for the CDR3: TGTGCCAGCAACTACAGGGGGCGCGAAGATACGCAGTATTTT. It encodes CASNYRGREDTQYF.

Points on this clonotype: A much larger clone lies a single base off, so this may be a read error. This sequence joins TRBV7-2 and TRBJ2-5, with TRBD1 matching 9 bases. Germline values: CDR1 SGHTA, CDR2 FQGNSA. The J segment lost 7 bases and the V segment lost 6 bases, leaving 6 bases of the junction unmatched. The CDR3 sequence is 13 residues long. CDR3 sequence: CTSSTGGVGTQYF. DNA of the CDR3: TGTACCAGCAGTACAGGGGGCGTTGGGACCCAGTACTTC.

The chain is built from TRBV4-3 and TRBJ1-2; 9 nucleotides agree with TRBD1. Unmatched junction bases numbered 10, after V lost 0 bases and J lost 8 bases. CDR3 length: 16 residues. The V gene's germline CDR1 is LGHNA and CDR2 YSLEER. CDR3 loop: CASSQDGTGLARGYTF. As DNA, the CDR3 is TGCGCCAGCAGCCAAGATGGGACAGGGCTTGCTAGGGGCTACACCTTC.

Ten or more counts support this clonotype. The J gene is TRBJ2-3, the V gene TRBV12-3 or TRBV12-4, with D perhaps matching TRBD1 (5 bases). The CDR3 covers 14 residues. Trimming pared 3 bases from V and 1 base from J, leaving 8 bases between. The CDR3 bases are TGTGCCAGCAGTTTCTCGACAGGCACAGATACGCAGTATTTT. Protein sequence: CASSFSTGTDTQYF.

In this sample, this clonotype turned up many times. The chain employs TRBV5-1 and TRBJ2-1; 9 bases are shared with TRBD2. With V trimmed by 0 bases and J by 7 bases, 5 bases remained unmatched. Germline CDR1 reads SGHRS; CDR2 reads YFSETQ. This CDR3 spans 15 amino acids. CDR3: CASSLAGGGGNEQFF. In nucleotides, the CDR3 is TGCGCCAGCAGCTTGGCTGGCGGGGGGGGGAATGAGCAGTTCTTC.